These T cell receptor beta chains were read from a single sample in a study of T cells in Graves' hyperthyroidism and ophthalmopathy. TCRdb re-derived calls from the multiplex PCR reads in MiXCR, one entry per CDR3 protein. This sample has approximately 560,000 distinct CDR3 sequences, with roughly 46% found just once. The sequencing input was peripheral blood or thyroid tissue (not recorded which). All receptors come from a woman younger than 35 with Graves' hyperthyroidism. The CDR3 runs from the conserved cysteine through the conserved F or W. The D gene is left open where the match is weak. For some rows the clone size is stated as once, few or many, or as a class when expanded; others skip it.

V gene: TRBV5-1
J gene: TRBJ1-2
D gene: TRBD1
clone size: .
CDR3 DNA: TGCGCCAGCAGCCCGGACAGGGGGCATGGTGGCTACACCTTC
CDR3 protein: CASSPDRGHGGYTF

V gene: TRBV2
J gene: TRBJ1-2
D gene: TRBD1
clone size: .
CDR3 DNA: TGTGCCAGCAGAGGGACAGGGACAACTAACTATGGCTACACCTTC
CDR3 protein: CASRGTGTTNYGYTF

V gene: TRBV7-3
J gene: TRBJ1-2
D gene: .
clone size: many
CDR3 DNA: TGTGCCAGCAGCGATCCCGAATCAGTAGGTGGCTACACCTTC
CDR3 protein: CASSDPESVGGYTF

V gene: TRBV2
J gene: TRBJ2-7
D gene: .
clone size: .
CDR3 DNA: TGTGCCAGCACCCCAGTTGGGCTGAGCGACGGCTACGAGCAGTACTTC
CDR3 protein: CASTPVGLSDGYEQYF

V gene: TRBV6-1
J gene: TRBJ1-2
D gene: .
clone size: .
CDR3 DNA: TGTGCCAGCAGTCGGGTGACTGGGAGCCAATATGGCTACACCTTC
CDR3 protein: CASSRVTGSQYGYTF

V gene: TRBV12-3/TRBV12-4
J gene: TRBJ2-5
D gene: TRBD1
clone size: .
CDR3 DNA: TGTGCCAGCGCGTCCGGGACAGGGCAAGAGACCCAGTACTTC
CDR3 protein: CASASGTGQETQYF

V gene: TRBV29-1
J gene: TRBJ2-7
D gene: TRBD1
clone size: .
CDR3 DNA: TGCAGCGTTGAGGACCCAGACAGGGGGCTGTACGAGCAGTACTTC
CDR3 protein: CSVEDPDRGLYEQYF

V gene: TRBV7-3
J gene: TRBJ1-2
D gene: .
clone size: .
CDR3 DNA: TGTGCCAGCAGCGGACGACTGGAATCCGCTAACTATGGCTACACCTTC
CDR3 protein: CASSGRLESANYGYTF

V gene: TRBV7-9
J gene: TRBJ1-4
D gene: .
clone size: .
CDR3 DNA: TGTGCCAGCAGCGACGGGGGGGGACTGATGTTTTTT
CDR3 protein: CASSDGGGLMFF

V gene: TRBV10-3
J gene: TRBJ2-7
D gene: .
clone size: many
CDR3 DNA: TGTGCCACTACCTTGTCTAACACCTACGAGCAGTACTTC
CDR3 protein: CATTLSNTYEQYF

V gene: TRBV20-1
J gene: TRBJ2-7
D gene: .
clone size: .
CDR3 DNA: TGCAGTGCTACCAGGGGGAGGGAGCTGTACTTC
CDR3 protein: CSATRGRELYF

V gene: TRBV12-3/TRBV12-4
J gene: TRBJ2-5
D gene: .
clone size: .
CDR3 DNA: TGTGCCAGCAGTACTGGCGACACCGGGAGAGAGACCCAGTACTTC
CDR3 protein: CASSTGDTGRETQYF

V gene: TRBV9
J gene: TRBJ2-2
D gene: .
clone size: few
CDR3 DNA: TGTGCCAGCAGCCAAATGGCACCGGGGGAGCTGTTTTTT
CDR3 protein: CASSQMAPGELFF

V gene: TRBV7-9
J gene: TRBJ2-5
D gene: .
clone size: .
CDR3 DNA: TGCGCCAGCAGCCCGGGTGTAGGGACTCGGGAGACCCAGTACTTC
CDR3 protein: CASSPGVGTRETQYF

V gene: TRBV20-1
J gene: TRBJ1-2
D gene: TRBD1
clone size: few
CDR3 DNA: TGCAGTGCTGGGAGCGGACAGGGATCCTCTGGCTACACCTTC
CDR3 protein: CSAGSGQGSSGYTF

V gene: TRBV29-1
J gene: TRBJ1-1
D gene: TRBD1
clone size: many
CDR3 DNA: TGCAGCATTGAGGACAGGGAGGACACTGAAGCTTTCTTT
CDR3 protein: CSIEDREDTEAFF

V gene: TRBV7-9
J gene: TRBJ2-7
D gene: TRBD2
clone size: .
CDR3 DNA: TGTGCCAGCAGCTTTTGGGGGAGGGGCGAGCAGTACTTC
CDR3 protein: CASSFWGRGEQYF

V gene: TRBV20-1
J gene: TRBJ1-3
D gene: TRBD1
clone size: .
CDR3 DNA: TGCAGTGCTGAGGGGGCGGCTGGAAACACCATATATTTT
CDR3 protein: CSAEGAAGNTIYF

V gene: TRBV4-1
J gene: TRBJ1-1
D gene: .
clone size: many
CDR3 DNA: TGCGCCAGCAGCCAAGATCGGGTCGCTGAAGCTTTCTTT
CDR3 protein: CASSQDRVAEAFF

V gene: TRBV7-7
J gene: TRBJ1-2
D gene: TRBD1
clone size: .
CDR3 DNA: TGTGCTAGCAGCCTCAACAGGGGTAGCAACACCTTC
CDR3 protein: CASSLNRGSNTF

V gene: TRBV29-1
J gene: TRBJ1-1
D gene: TRBD1
clone size: few
CDR3 DNA: TGCAGCGTTCACCCTCCGGGACAGGGGAACACTGAAGCTTTCTTT
CDR3 protein: CSVHPPGQGNTEAFF

V gene: TRBV2
J gene: TRBJ1-1
D gene: .
clone size: few
CDR3 DNA: TGTGCCAGCAGCTTATTTAGCAGCCTTATGAACACTGAAGCTTTCTTT
CDR3 protein: CASSLFSSLMNTEAFF

V gene: TRBV24-1
J gene: TRBJ1-5
D gene: TRBD1
clone size: few
CDR3 DNA: TGTGCCACCAGTGATACAGGGGGCAGAAGCAATCAGCCCCAGCATTTT
CDR3 protein: CATSDTGGRSNQPQHF

V gene: TRBV20-1
J gene: TRBJ1-5
D gene: .
clone size: .
CDR3 DNA: TGCAGTGCCTTGGGTGGTAGCAATCAGCCCCAGCATTTT
CDR3 protein: CSALGGSNQPQHF

V gene: TRBV7-2
J gene: TRBJ2-5
D gene: .
clone size: few
CDR3 DNA: TGTGCCAGCAGCTTAAGTTTCGGCCAAGAGACCCAGTACTTC
CDR3 protein: CASSLSFGQETQYF

V gene: TRBV7-2
J gene: TRBJ2-7
D gene: TRBD1
clone size: few
CDR3 DNA: TGTGCCAGCAGTACCGTCCGGGACAGCGACGAGCAGTACTTC
CDR3 protein: CASSTVRDSDEQYF

V gene: TRBV7-6
J gene: TRBJ2-7
D gene: .
clone size: .
CDR3 DNA: TGTGCCAGCACTAGGACCGGCCAGTATAGCGAGCAGTACTTC
CDR3 protein: CASTRTGQYSEQYF

V gene: TRBV20-1
J gene: TRBJ1-2
D gene: .
clone size: .
CDR3 DNA: TGCAGCTCCTGGACGGAAAACTATGGCTACACCTTC
CDR3 protein: CSSWTENYGYTF

V gene: TRBV29-1
J gene: TRBJ2-2
D gene: .
clone size: .
CDR3 DNA: TGCAGCGTCGGGGGGCTTGGGAGGGCTGGCGGGGAGCTGTTTTTT
CDR3 protein: CSVGGLGRAGGELFF

V gene: TRBV24-1
J gene: TRBJ1-1
D gene: .
clone size: .
CDR3 DNA: TGTGCCACCAGTGAAGACAGTACTGAAGCTTTCTTT
CDR3 protein: CATSEDSTEAFF

V gene: TRBV2
J gene: TRBJ2-7
D gene: .
clone size: many
CDR3 DNA: TGTGCCAGCGGGGACTACGAGCAGTACTTC
CDR3 protein: CASGDYEQYF

V gene: TRBV7-8
J gene: TRBJ2-5
D gene: .
clone size: .
CDR3 DNA: TGTGCCAGTTCCCACGCCCGGGACCGAGCAAGGAGAGAGACCCAGTACTTC
CDR3 protein: CASSHARDRARRETQYF

V gene: TRBV20-1
J gene: TRBJ2-7
D gene: .
clone size: .
CDR3 DNA: TGCAGTGCTAGCTCCTTTTCGGGGGTCTACGAGCAGTACTTC
CDR3 protein: CSASSFSGVYEQYF

V gene: TRBV19
J gene: TRBJ1-1
D gene: TRBD1
clone size: few
CDR3 DNA: TGTGCCAGTAGTATAGAGTTTACAGGGGGCTGGCAGACTGAAGCTTTCTTT
CDR3 protein: CASSIEFTGGWQTEAFF

V gene: TRBV7-9
J gene: TRBJ1-2
D gene: .
clone size: many
CDR3 DNA: TGTGCCAGCAGTCCGGACAGCGACTATGGCTACACCTTC
CDR3 protein: CASSPDSDYGYTF

V gene: TRBV2
J gene: TRBJ2-5
D gene: TRBD1
clone size: .
CDR3 DNA: TGTGCCAGCAGAGAGGACAGGGGGCATGAGACCCAGTACTTC
CDR3 protein: CASREDRGHETQYF

V gene: TRBV4-1
J gene: TRBJ2-7
D gene: .
clone size: .
CDR3 DNA: TGCGCCAGCAGCCAAGCACTCTCCTCCTACGAGCAGTACTTC
CDR3 protein: CASSQALSSYEQYF

V gene: TRBV5-5
J gene: TRBJ1-1
D gene: .
clone size: .
CDR3 DNA: TGTGCCAGCAGCACGGGATGGGGGGGCACTGAAGCTTTCTTT
CDR3 protein: CASSTGWGGTEAFF

V gene: TRBV7-2
J gene: TRBJ2-7
D gene: TRBD2
clone size: few
CDR3 DNA: TGTGCCAGCAGCCCCGGTCCGACTAGCGGGGACTACGAGCAGTACTTC
CDR3 protein: CASSPGPTSGDYEQYF

V gene: TRBV2
J gene: TRBJ2-5
D gene: TRBD2
clone size: few
CDR3 DNA: TGTGCCAGCAGGGCGGGAGTCAAAGAGACCCAGTACTTC
CDR3 protein: CASRAGVKETQYF

V gene: TRBV10-3
J gene: TRBJ2-7
D gene: .
clone size: .
CDR3 DNA: TGTGCCGCCAGCGGTCAGACTTACGAGCAGTACTTC
CDR3 protein: CAASGQTYEQYF

V gene: TRBV2
J gene: TRBJ1-1
D gene: .
clone size: once
CDR3 DNA: TGTGCCAGCAGCCAAGACCCCGGAGGGGCTAACACTGAAGCTTTCTTT
CDR3 protein: CASSQDPGGANTEAFF

V gene: TRBV7-8
J gene: TRBJ2-5
D gene: .
clone size: once
CDR3 DNA: TGTGCCAGCAGCCCCAGTTTGGGGTATGGTGAGATCCAGTACTTC
CDR3 protein: CASSPSLGYGEIQYF

V gene: TRBV5-1
J gene: TRBJ2-5
D gene: .
clone size: few
CDR3 DNA: TGCGCCAGCAGCTTGACTAGCCCTGAGACCCAGTACTTC
CDR3 protein: CASSLTSPETQYF

V gene: TRBV29-1
J gene: TRBJ2-2
D gene: .
clone size: many
CDR3 DNA: TGCAGCGTTGACGGGGGCACCGGGGAGCTGTTTTTT
CDR3 protein: CSVDGGTGELFF

V gene: TRBV9
J gene: TRBJ2-7
D gene: .
clone size: .
CDR3 DNA: TGTGCCAGCAGCCAAACCTGGGTATCCGAGCAGTACTTC
CDR3 protein: CASSQTWVSEQYF

V gene: TRBV7-3
J gene: TRBJ2-7
D gene: .
clone size: .
CDR3 DNA: TGTGCCAGCAGCCCTGACATCGGGGGGCCCTACGAGCAGTACTTC
CDR3 protein: CASSPDIGGPYEQYF

V gene: TRBV24-1
J gene: TRBJ1-5
D gene: .
clone size: many
CDR3 DNA: TGTGCCACCAGTGATTCTGCCTACCCGGCCCAGCATTTT
CDR3 protein: CATSDSAYPAQHF

V gene: TRBV9
J gene: TRBJ1-1
D gene: .
clone size: many
CDR3 DNA: TGTGCCAGCAGCGTAGAGACAGTAGGGACTGAAGCTTTCTTT
CDR3 protein: CASSVETVGTEAFF

V gene: TRBV7-2
J gene: TRBJ2-5
D gene: .
clone size: many
CDR3 DNA: TGCGCCAGCAGCCAATCGGGACGGGGGAAAGAGACCCAGTACTTC
CDR3 protein: CASSQSGRGKETQYF

V gene: TRBV10-3
J gene: TRBJ2-5
D gene: TRBD2
clone size: .
CDR3 DNA: TGTGCCAGCAGTTACTCTTCTAGCGGGACGGAGACCCAGTACTTC
CDR3 protein: CASSYSSSGTETQYF

V gene: TRBV7-3
J gene: TRBJ1-3
D gene: TRBD1
clone size: .
CDR3 DNA: TGTGCCAGCAGCACCCGACAGGGGTGGAACACCATATATTTT
CDR3 protein: CASSTRQGWNTIYF

V gene: TRBV15
J gene: TRBJ2-6
D gene: .
clone size: .
CDR3 DNA: TGTGCCACCGCCGGGGCCAACGTCCTGACTTTC
CDR3 protein: CATAGANVLTF

V gene: TRBV15
J gene: TRBJ2-7
D gene: .
clone size: .
CDR3 DNA: TGTGCCACCAGCAGCCGGATGGATGGCGAGCAGTACTTC
CDR3 protein: CATSSRMDGEQYF

V gene: TRBV12-3/TRBV12-4
J gene: TRBJ1-3
D gene: .
clone size: .
CDR3 DNA: TGTGCCAGCAGGATGGACGGGGCCGCGGACACCATATATTTT
CDR3 protein: CASRMDGAADTIYF

V gene: TRBV5-6
J gene: TRBJ2-7
D gene: .
clone size: .
CDR3 DNA: TGTGCCAGCAGCTCGGGGGGCGGGATGACCTACGAGCAGTACTTC
CDR3 protein: CASSSGGGMTYEQYF

V gene: TRBV10-3
J gene: TRBJ2-7
D gene: .
clone size: .
CDR3 DNA: TGTGCCATCAGTCAGACCTACGAACAGTACTTC
CDR3 protein: CAISQTYEQYF

V gene: TRBV29-1
J gene: TRBJ2-7
D gene: .
clone size: many
CDR3 DNA: TGCAGCGTCGCGGATCGGTCCGGAGGGTTCGAGCAGTACTTC
CDR3 protein: CSVADRSGGFEQYF